These T cell receptor beta chains were read from a single sample in a study of blood T cell repertoires in COVID-19. TCRdb's copy holds only in-frame clones and misses some; the assay was immunoSEQ multiplex PCR. The table includes just under 90,000 clones, around 72% detected once. Source material: peripheral blood. The receptors come from a woman aged 80 or over with acute or convalescent COVID-19. Each CDR3 is given with its conserved first and last residue. The D gene is left open where the match is weak. Clone size, where shown, is once, few, many, or a class for clones that have expanded.

j_call,clone_size,d_call,v_call,cdr3_aa,cdr3_nt
TRBJ2-7,NA,NA,TRBV14,CASSRGGRYEQYF,TGTGCCAGCAGCCGGGGGGGGCGATATGAGCAGTACTTC
TRBJ2-7,few,NA,TRBV5-1,CASSLATGEQYF,TGCGCCAGCAGCTTGGCCACGGGCGAGCAGTACTTC
TRBJ1-5,few,TRBD1,TRBV7-2,CASRAGGYQPQHF,TGTGCCAGCAGGGCAGGGGGCTATCAGCCCCAGCATTTT
TRBJ2-5,NA,TRBD1,TRBV6-5,CARSQGAWETQYF,TGTGCCAGATCACAGGGGGCTTGGGAGACCCAGTACTTC
TRBJ2-3,NA,NA,TRBV5-1,CASSLGQSTDTQYF,TGCGCCAGCAGCTTGGGGCAGAGCACAGATACGCAGTATTTT
TRBJ2-3,few,NA,TRBV3-1/TRBV3-2,CASSLSFDRSTDTQYF,TGTGCCAGCAGCCTTTCCTTCGACAGGTCCACAGATACGCAGTATTTT
TRBJ2-7,NA,TRBD2,TRBV23-1,CASSPERGTSLRTYEQYF,TGCGCCAGCAGTCCGGAGAGAGGGACTAGCCTCCGCACCTACGAGCAGTACTTC
TRBJ2-3,NA,TRBD2,TRBV5-4,CASSFGGADTDTQYF,TGTGCCAGCAGCTTCGGGGGGGCAGACACAGATACGCAGTATTTT
TRBJ1-1,NA,NA,TRBV3-1/TRBV3-2,CASSQFYPKQGNRNTEAFF,TGTGCCAGCAGCCAATTCTACCCAAAACAGGGAAATAGGAACACTGAAGCTTTCTTT
TRBJ2-5,NA,TRBD2,TRBV5-1,CASSSTGTSGGETQYF,TGCGCCAGCAGTTCTACCGGGACTAGCGGGGGAGAGACCCAGTACTTC
TRBJ1-2,NA,TRBD1,TRBV19,CASTADRGGYTF,TGTGCCAGTACCGCGGACAGGGGGGGCTACACCTTC
TRBJ1-1,NA,TRBD1,TRBV5-1,CASSLAPGGVEAFF,TGCGCCAGCAGCTTGGCCCCAGGGGGCGTAGAAGCTTTCTTT
TRBJ1-3,few,NA,TRBV29-1,CSVEPHLLGNTIYF,TGCAGCGTTGAGCCCCATTTACTCGGAAACACCATATATTTT
TRBJ2-1,NA,NA,TRBV6-1,CASSEGIRAAQFF,TGTGCCAGCAGTGAAGGTATTCGCGCGGCGCAGTTCTTC
TRBJ1-2,NA,NA,TRBV7-9,CASTVQGLSVGYTF,TGTGCCAGCACCGTACAGGGCCTCTCGGTTGGCTACACCTTC
TRBJ1-3,NA,NA,TRBV5-4,CASSAVGSGNTIYF,TGTGCCAGCAGCGCCGTCGGGTCTGGAAACACCATATATTTT
TRBJ1-5,NA,NA,TRBV7-8,CASSPRQGYQPQHF,TGTGCCAGCAGCCCCCGTCAGGGATACCAGCCCCAGCATTTT
TRBJ2-2,NA,NA,TRBV7-2,CASSPFPFTGELFF,TGTGCCAGCAGCCCTTTTCCCTTCACCGGGGAGCTGTTTTTT
TRBJ1-3,NA,NA,TRBV7-2,CASSLAGGSGNTIYF,TGTGCCAGCAGCTTAGCCGGCGGCTCTGGAAACACCATATATTTT
TRBJ1-6,medium-sized,NA,TRBV19,CASSLAAAGSSPLHF,TGTGCCAGTAGTCTAGCGGCGGCCGGGTCGTCACCCCTCCACTTT
TRBJ2-5,NA,TRBD2,TRBV6-2/TRBV6-3,CASSYSGLAGEEQETQYF,TGTGCCAGCAGTTACTCGGGACTAGCGGGGGAGGAACAAGAGACCCAGTACTTC
TRBJ1-2,NA,TRBD1,TRBV28,CASSLVTGGTVAGYTF,TGTGCCAGCAGTTTAGTTACCGGTGGGACAGTAGCCGGCTACACCTTC
TRBJ2-5,NA,TRBD2,TRBV19,CASSISGGRVETQYF,TGTGCCAGTAGTATAAGCGGGGGGCGTGTTGAGACCCAGTACTTC
TRBJ2-2,NA,NA,TRBV7-2,CASSLAGPAELFF,TGTGCCAGCAGCTTAGCGGGCCCCGCCGAGCTGTTTTTT
TRBJ1-3,once,TRBD1,TRBV6-5,CASSRGNSGNTIYF,TGTGCCAGCAGCAGGGGGAACTCTGGAAACACCATATATTTT
TRBJ2-6,NA,TRBD2,TRBV9,CASSGGSQSGANVLTF,TGTGCCAGCAGCGGCGGGAGCCAATCTGGGGCCAACGTCCTGACTTTC
TRBJ1-4,NA,TRBD1,TRBV5-1,CASRPTGRIINEKLFF,TGCGCCAGTCGACCGACAGGGAGAATCATTAATGAAAAACTGTTTTTT
TRBJ2-1,NA,TRBD1,TRBV24-1,CATSDPGTGYPYNEQFF,TGTGCCACCAGTGACCCAGGGACAGGGTACCCCTACAATGAGCAGTTCTTC
TRBJ1-6,NA,TRBD1,TRBV27,CASTNHGQANSPLHF,TGTGCCAGCACTAACCATGGACAGGCCAATTCACCCCTCCACTTT
TRBJ2-1,few,TRBD2,TRBV6-6,CASSQTVAGGNEQFF,TGTGCCAGCAGCCAGACGGTAGCGGGGGGCAATGAGCAGTTCTTC
TRBJ1-6,few,NA,TRBV2,CASRDSLLSPLHF,TGTGCCAGCAGGGACAGTTTACTATCACCCCTCCACTTT
TRBJ1-1,NA,TRBD1,TRBV29-1,CSVVRGRSMNTEAFF,TGCAGCGTTGTAAGGGGGCGATCTATGAACACTGAAGCTTTCTTT
TRBJ2-7,NA,TRBD1,TRBV18,CASSPTGTGDFSSYEQYF,TGTGCCAGCTCACCGACCGGGACAGGGGATTTTAGCTCCTACGAGCAGTACTTC
TRBJ2-3,few,TRBD1,TRBV18,CASSPGTGSADTQYF,TGTGCCAGCTCACCCGGGACAGGGAGCGCAGATACGCAGTATTTT
TRBJ2-2,NA,NA,TRBV7-2,CASQLGGAYTGELFF,TGTGCCAGCCAGCTGGGGGGGGCTTACACCGGGGAGCTGTTTTTT
TRBJ1-2,few,TRBD1,TRBV5-8,CASSWRTGPARGYTF,TGTGCCAGCAGCTGGCGGACAGGGCCTGCTCGGGGCTACACCTTC
TRBJ1-1,NA,NA,TRBV4-3,CASSQEAAGAGGTEAFF,TGCGCCAGCAGCCAAGAGGCGGCAGGGGCTGGGGGCACTGAAGCTTTCTTT
TRBJ1-1,NA,NA,TRBV6-2/TRBV6-3,CASSYRRGSTEAFF,TGTGCCAGCAGTTACAGGAGGGGTTCCACTGAAGCTTTCTTT
TRBJ2-7,NA,TRBD2,TRBV27,CASRRLAGTYEQYF,TGTGCCAGCAGGAGACTAGCGGGAACCTACGAGCAGTACTTC
TRBJ1-3,once,NA,TRBV11-2,CASSGQGSSGNTIYF,TGTGCCAGCAGCGGTCAGGGCAGCTCTGGAAACACCATATATTTT
TRBJ1-5,NA,NA,TRBV7-9,CASSYPGGGQPQHF,TGTGCCAGCAGCTATCCGGGGGGGGGACAGCCCCAGCATTTT
TRBJ1-1,few,TRBD1,TRBV5-1,CASSPGQGGTEAFF,TGCGCCAGCAGCCCGGGACAGGGAGGGACTGAAGCTTTCTTT
TRBJ1-2,NA,NA,TRBV19,CASLSYNYGYTF,TGTGCCAGTTTATCGTATAACTATGGCTACACCTTC
TRBJ1-1,many,TRBD1,TRBV29-1,CSVVRGQDTEAFF,TGCAGCGTTGTAAGGGGGCAGGACACTGAAGCTTTCTTT
TRBJ1-4,NA,TRBD1,TRBV12-3/TRBV12-4,CASSLDRGEKLFF,TGTGCCAGCAGCCTGGACAGGGGCGAAAAACTGTTTTTT
TRBJ2-7,NA,TRBD1,TRBV5-4,CASSSAGQGLEQYF,TGTGCCAGCAGCTCTGCGGGACAGGGCCTCGAGCAGTACTTC
TRBJ1-3,NA,NA,TRBV18,CASSQPYSRNTIYF,TGTGCCAGCTCACAGCCCTATTCTAGAAACACCATATATTTT
TRBJ2-3,once,TRBD2,TRBV19,CASSTGLAFTDTQYF,TGTGCCAGTAGTACTGGACTAGCGTTCACAGATACGCAGTATTTT
TRBJ1-5,few,TRBD1,TRBV3-1/TRBV3-2,CASSQGTGGVQPQHF,TGTGCCAGCAGCCAGGGGACAGGGGGCGTTCAGCCCCAGCATTTT
TRBJ2-4,NA,NA,TRBV10-3,CAISGGSENIQYF,TGTGCCATCAGCGGGGGATCCGAAAACATTCAGTACTTC
TRBJ2-7,NA,TRBD1,TRBV7-2,CASSLAAGQGAGFF,TGTGCCAGCAGCTTAGCTGCGGGACAGGGTGCTGGATTTTTC
TRBJ1-1,NA,NA,TRBV7-8,CASSPTVNTEAFF,TGTGCCAGCAGTCCCACTGTGAACACTGAAGCTTTCTTT
TRBJ1-5,NA,NA,TRBV7-2,CASSYLGQLGQPQHF,TGTGCCAGCAGCTACCTTGGACAACTCGGTCAGCCCCAGCATTTT